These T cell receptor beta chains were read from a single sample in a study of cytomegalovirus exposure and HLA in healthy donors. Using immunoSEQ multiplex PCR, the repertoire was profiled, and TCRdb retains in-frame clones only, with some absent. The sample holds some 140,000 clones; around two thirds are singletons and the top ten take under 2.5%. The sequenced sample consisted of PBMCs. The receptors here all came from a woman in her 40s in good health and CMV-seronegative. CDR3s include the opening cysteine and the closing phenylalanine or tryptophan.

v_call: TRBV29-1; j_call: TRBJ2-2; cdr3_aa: CSGREAGELFF
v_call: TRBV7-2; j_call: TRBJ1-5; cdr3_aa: CASSFQEDQPQHF
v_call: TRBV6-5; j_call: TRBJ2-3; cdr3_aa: CASSSRGTSTDTQYF
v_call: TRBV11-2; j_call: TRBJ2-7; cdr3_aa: CASSLGPLSYEQYF
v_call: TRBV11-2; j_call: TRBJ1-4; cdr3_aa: CASSSPRDRGNEKLFF
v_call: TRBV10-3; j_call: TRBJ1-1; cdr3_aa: CAIRGTGAGTEAFF
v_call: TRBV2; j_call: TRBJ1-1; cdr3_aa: CASSEGGTGRDTEAFF
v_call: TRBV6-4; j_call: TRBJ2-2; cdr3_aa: CASSELAGGTGELFF
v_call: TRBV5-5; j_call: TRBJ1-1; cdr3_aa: CASSRTGGAGNTEAFF
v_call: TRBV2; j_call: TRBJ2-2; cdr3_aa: CASGTLNTGELFF
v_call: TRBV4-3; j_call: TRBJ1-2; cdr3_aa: CASSQGQAKLNYGYTF
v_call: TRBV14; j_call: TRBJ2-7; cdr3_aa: CASSGGAVEYEQYF
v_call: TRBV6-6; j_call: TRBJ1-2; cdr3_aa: CASSKGQGNYGYTF
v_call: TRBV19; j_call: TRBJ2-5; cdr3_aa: CASSRRDQETQYF
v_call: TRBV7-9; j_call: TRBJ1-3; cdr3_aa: CASSLLGNTIYF
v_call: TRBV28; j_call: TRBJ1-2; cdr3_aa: CASTPLGGSGDLYLSGYTF
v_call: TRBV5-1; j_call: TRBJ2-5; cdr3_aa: CASSLAWGTGGLQTQYF
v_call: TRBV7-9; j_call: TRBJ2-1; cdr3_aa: CASSPSNEQFF
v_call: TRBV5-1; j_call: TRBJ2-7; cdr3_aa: CASTGQGLLREQYF
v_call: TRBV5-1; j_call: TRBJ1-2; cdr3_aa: CASRKEQNDGYTF
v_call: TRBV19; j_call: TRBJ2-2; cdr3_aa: CASSDIRRTTGELFF
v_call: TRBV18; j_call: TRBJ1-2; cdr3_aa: CASSPTGDYYGYTF
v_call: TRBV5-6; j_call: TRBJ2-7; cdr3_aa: CASSLEGVAREQYF
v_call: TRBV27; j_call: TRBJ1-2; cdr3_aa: CASRPRGRGSPGFGYTF
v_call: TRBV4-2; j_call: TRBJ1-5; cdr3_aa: CASSQGRTVYNQPQHF
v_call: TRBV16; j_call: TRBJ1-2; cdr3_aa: CASSQSEVLYPYGYTF
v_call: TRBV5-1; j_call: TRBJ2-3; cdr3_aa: CASSWTSGGKSTDTQYF
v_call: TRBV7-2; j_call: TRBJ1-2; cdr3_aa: CASRRTGKDYGYTF
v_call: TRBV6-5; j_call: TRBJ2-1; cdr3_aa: CASSASGGRNEQFF
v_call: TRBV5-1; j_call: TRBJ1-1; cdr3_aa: CASSFAENTEAFF
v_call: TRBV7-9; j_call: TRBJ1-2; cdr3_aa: CASSFGTGANYGYTF
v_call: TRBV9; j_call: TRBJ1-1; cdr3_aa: CASSVGTGVMNTEAFF
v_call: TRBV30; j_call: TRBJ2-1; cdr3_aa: CAWSVKGGPHNEQFF
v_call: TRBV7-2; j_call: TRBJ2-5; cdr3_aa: CASSLAGTSGAVETQYF
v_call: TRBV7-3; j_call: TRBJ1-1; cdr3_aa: CASSNRAGTEAFF